The 14 T cell receptor beta chains below come from one sample, sequenced in a study of T cell repertoires in cytomegalovirus infection. For these receptors, no antigen is known. TCRdb redid the calling of the reads with MiXCR, one entry per CDR3 protein. The data hold hundreds of thousands of distinct CDR3 sequences, with 31% observed a single time. The source was cultured CD8+ T cells from PBMCs, collected from culture after CMV antigen stimulation. The receptor set was obtained from a human donor in good health (CMV status not recorded). Some clones in this sample may be carry-over from other donors' samples.

This clonotype was counted many times. The J gene is TRBJ1-1, the V gene TRBV6-2 or TRBV6-3; weak D call: TRBD1 (6 bases). With 5 bases removed from V and 0 bases from J, the gap between germline ends came to 22 bases. The germline V gene has CDR1 MNHEY and CDR2 SVGEGT. The CDR3 has 18 residues. In nucleotides, the CDR3 is TGTGCCAGCAGTCCAACCTACAGGGAGTGGGCCATGAACACTGAAGCTTTCTTT. Translated: CASSPTYREWAMNTEAFF.

V and J are TRBV3-1 and TRBJ1-1; D remains ambiguous. CDR1 LGHDT and CDR2 YNNKEL come from the germline V gene (reference sequence). The CDR3 has 14 amino acids. Trimming removed 0 bases at V and 0 bases at J, with 5 bases between. For the CDR3, the DNA is TGTGCCAGCAGCCAAGATTTCGTGAACACTGAAGCTTTCTTT. As protein: CASSQDFVNTEAFF.

The chain uses TRBV6-2 or TRBV6-3 and TRBJ2-2, with D maybe TRBD2 (5 bases). Per germline, CDR1 MNHEY and CDR2 SVGEGT. There are 15 residues in the CDR3. Trimming left V 2 bases short and J 2 bases short, with 9 bases between. CDR3 amino acids: CASSYPLVNTGELFF. Written as DNA, the CDR3 is TGTGCCAGCAGTTACCCACTAGTCAACACCGGGGAGCTGTTTTTT.

The chain is built from TRBV20-1 and TRBJ2-7; maybe TRBD1 (5 bases). CDR3 size: 16 residues. Germline V gives CDR1 DFQATT, CDR2 SNEGSKA (reference sequence). Trimming pared 0 bases from V and 1 base from J, leaving 16 bases between. The CDR3 DNA sequence: TGCAGTGCTAGAGAAAGGCCAGGGAAGGGATCCTACGAGCAGTACTTC. This sequence encodes CSARERPGKGSYEQYF.

The chain uses TRBV18 and TRBJ1-1, with D possibly matching TRBD1 (5 bases). V was trimmed by 3 bases and J by 3 bases, leaving 14 bases between them. This CDR3 is 15 amino acids long. Germline V gene lookup returns CDR1 KGHSH and CDR2 LQKENI. CDR3 loop: CASSPGGEGYTEAFF. The DNA of the CDR3 is TGTGCCAGCTCACCGGGAGGGGAAGGATACACTGAAGCTTTCTTT.

The chain employs TRBV7-9 and TRBJ2-5; D may be TRBD1 or TRBD2 (5 bases each). The V and J ends lost 4 bases and 2 bases respectively, with 23 bases between them. CDR3 length: 18 amino acids. The germline CDR1 and CDR2 sequences are SEHNR and FQNEAQ (reference sequence). The DNA for the CDR3 is TGTGCCAGCAGCTCTGAGTACGGGGCTTTCCCCTGGCAAGAGACCCAGTACTTC. Translating gives CASSSEYGAFPWQETQYF. The full variable domain, rest sourced from reference TRBV7-9 and TRBJ2-5, is DTGVSQNPRHKITKRGQNVTFRCDPISEHNRLYWYRQTLGQGPEFLTYFQNEAQLEKSRLLSDRFSAERPKGSFSTLEIQRTEQGDSAMYLCASSSEYGAFPWQETQYFGPGTRLLVL.

The CDR3 region is CASSEKTADSGNTIYF. The CDR3 DNA is TGTGCCAGCAGTGAAAAGACGGCGGACTCTGGAAACACCATATATTTT. The V gene is TRBV2, the J gene TRBJ1-3; D is unclear. In germline, CDR1 is SNHLY, CDR2 FYNNEI. This CDR3 contains 16 residues. V was cut by 2 bases and J by 0 bases, with 11 bases left in between.

The J gene is TRBJ2-1, the V gene TRBV6-5; D unresolved. Germline values: CDR1 MNHEY, CDR2 SVGAGI. The germline V and J ends were trimmed by 10 bases and 7 bases, with 17 bases remaining between them. The CDR3 loop spans 13 amino acids. CDR3 nucleotide sequence: TGTGCCACCCTTAATACTTGGGGTAATGAGCAGTTCTTC. Residues: CATLNTWGNEQFF.

The chain links TRBV4-2 to TRBJ1-4, with 11 bases matching TRBD1. With 4 bases clipped from V and 4 bases from J, the junction kept 11 bases outside the gene matches. The V gene's germline CDR1 is LGHNA and CDR2 YNFKEQ. This CDR3 is 18 amino acids long. In DNA, the CDR3 is TGTGCCAGCAGCCCCCGGGACAGGGGGGTCACGCGTAATGAAAAACTGTTTTTT. Translating gives CASSPRDRGVTRNEKLFF.

A note on this clonotype: The junction departs from the called germline gene at one end, perhaps through a read error. CDR3 residues: CASSPSTGINGQFF. CDR3 bases: TGCGCCAGCAGCCCGTCGACAGGGATCAATGGGCAGTTCTTC. The genes are TRBV4-1 and TRBJ2-1; 7 bases align to TRBD1. CDR3 size: 14 residues. Germline assignment: CDR1 MGHRA and CDR2 YSYEKL.

This clonotype was counted a single time. Being one base from a much bigger clone, this may be a read error. The V gene is TRBV7-2, the J gene TRBJ1-2; no clear D. This CDR3 contains 14 residues. Looked up from germline, CDR1 is SGHTA and CDR2 is FQGNSA. The CDR3 protein is CAGSLVDRSYGYTF. CDR3 sequence (DNA): TGTGCCGGCAGCTTAGTGGATAGGTCCTATGGCTACACCTTC. The full variable domain, with the rest looked up from reference TRBV7-2 and TRBJ1-2, is GAGVSQSPSNKVTEKGKDVELRCDPISGHTALYWYRQSLGQGLEFLIYFQGNSAPDKSGLPSDRFSAERTGGSVSTLTIQRTQQEDSAVYLCAGSLVDRSYGYTFGSGTRLTVV.

Concerning this clonotype: One junction end disagrees with the germline gene, perhaps due to a read error. This chain connects TRBV4-1 to TRBJ1-2, with D perhaps TRBD1 (5 bases). Germline V gene data show CDR1 as MGHRA and CDR2 as YSYEKL. This CDR3 spans 13 amino acids. In DNA form, the CDR3 reads TGTGCCAGCAGCCAAGGAGGGGCCAATGGCTACACCTTC. This gives the protein CASSQGGANGYTF.

The gene calls are TRBV27 and TRBJ2-7; 9 positions agree with TRBD1. CDR3 length: 14 amino acids. Germline trimming cut 3 bases from V and 5 bases from J; bases unmatched to any gene: 5. Germline values: CDR1 MNHEY, CDR2 SMNVEV (reference sequence). The CDR3 reads CASSLGGTGNEQYF. As DNA, the CDR3 is TGTGCCAGCAGTTTGGGCGGGACAGGGAACGAGCAGTACTTC.

This clonotype has just a few counts. V gene TRBV6-1 combines with J gene TRBJ2-7; D uncertain. The V gene's germline CDR1 is MNHNS and CDR2 SASEGT. V was clipped by 1 base and J by 3 bases, with 16 bases between them. The CDR3 runs to 16 residues. CDR3 residues: CASSEGAQPGGYEQYV. CDR3 sequence (DNA): TGTGCCAGCAGTGAAGGTGCCCAGCCAGGCGGCTACGAGCAGTACGTC.